This is a list of T cell receptor beta chains from one sample in a study of T cell repertoires in cytomegalovirus infection. In TCRdb, the reads were re-called with MiXCR into one record per CDR3 protein. Of about a million distinct CDR3 sequences listed, less than 35% are singletons. These receptors have no identified antigens. This material consisted of cultured CD8+ T cells from PBMCs, taken from culture after CMV antigen stimulation. The receptors were gathered from a human donor in good health (CMV status not recorded). Some clones in this sample may be carry-over from other donors' samples. The CDR3 runs from the conserved cysteine through the conserved F or W. D genes are given only for firm matches. Expanded clones get a size class; other rows say once, few or many, or leave the size out.

>.|TRBJ2-1|.|TRBV15
CATSRDRQGLHEQFF
TGTGCCACCAGCAGAGATCGGCAAGGGTTGCATGAGCAGTTCTTC
>.|TRBJ2-1|.|TRBV27
CASSPLPGQSSSYNEQFF
TGTGCCAGCAGTCCGCTTCCCGGACAGTCAAGCTCCTACAATGAGCAGTTCTTC
>.|TRBJ1-1|.|TRBV5-4
CAIQGQNTEAFF
TGTGCCATCCAGGGACAGAACACTGAAGCTTTCTTT
>.|TRBJ2-6|.|TRBV12-3/TRBV12-4
CASRGIEHTGANVLTF
TGTGCCAGCAGAGGGATAGAGCACACTGGGGCCAACGTCCTGACTTTC
>.|TRBJ2-1|few|TRBV4-1
CASTHGGERGYEQFF
TGCGCCAGCACCCATGGCGGGGAAAGGGGGTATGAGCAGTTCTTC
>TRBD1|TRBJ2-1|.|TRBV5-1
CASSFGTGADEQFF
TGCGCCAGCAGCTTCGGGACAGGGGCCGATGAGCAGTTCTTC
>.|TRBJ1-2|.|TRBV27
CASSLSPKYGYTF
TGTGCCAGCAGTTTATCCCCCAAGTATGGCTACACCTTC
>TRBD1|TRBJ1-1|.|TRBV28
CASRADRGKITEAFF
TGTGCCAGCAGGGCGGACAGGGGGAAAATCACTGAAGCTTTCTTT
>TRBD1|TRBJ1-1|few|TRBV2
CASSERGRRTEAFF
TGTGCCAGCAGTGAGAGGGGGCGACGGACTGAAGCTTTCTTT
>.|TRBJ2-5|few|TRBV5-8
CAISRLMRTQYF
TGTGCCATAAGTAGACTGATGAGGACCCAGTACTTC
>.|TRBJ2-5|few|TRBV6-1
CASNPTGDKYQETQYF
TGTGCCAGCAATCCCACGGGAGATAAGTACCAAGAGACCCAGTACTTC
>.|TRBJ2-7|.|TRBV2
CASSEVGGLPYEQYF
TGTGCCAGCAGTGAAGTTGGGGGGCTCCCCTACGAGCAGTACTTC
>.|TRBJ1-3|.|TRBV5-6
CASSGRGSGNTIYF
TGTGCCAGCTCCGGCAGGGGATCTGGAAACACCATATATTTT
>.|TRBJ2-5|few|TRBV9
CASSAGTGQETQYF
TGTGCCAGCAGCGCAGGGACGGGCCAAGAGACCCAGTACTTC
>TRBD1|TRBJ2-6|many|TRBV7-6
CASSSEPGQDLSGANVLTF
TGTGCCAGCAGCTCAGAACCGGGACAGGACCTCTCTGGGGCCAACGTCCTGACTTTC
>.|TRBJ2-1|.|TRBV4-1
CASSQDDYSSYNEQFF
TGCGCCAGCAGCCAAGACGATTACAGCTCCTACAATGAGCAGTTCTTC
>.|TRBJ2-2|.|TRBV25-1
CASQGGLNTGELFF
TGTGCCAGCCAGGGGGGACTGAACACCGGGGAGCTGTTTTTT
>.|TRBJ2-5|few|TRBV6-2/TRBV6-3
CASNSNQETQYF
TGTGCCAGCAACTCGAACCAAGAGACCCAGTACTTC
>.|TRBJ1-5|few|TRBV27
CASSLGGEGQPQHF
TGTGCCAGCAGTTTGGGGGGGGAGGGTCAGCCCCAGCATTTT
>.|TRBJ2-1|.|TRBV6-8
CASSYEEGHGFNEQFF
TGTGCCAGCAGTTACGAGGAAGGTCATGGTTTTAATGAGCAGTTCTTC
>.|TRBJ2-7|.|TRBV6-1
CASSYEQTYEQYF
TGTGCCAGCAGTTACGAGCAAACCTACGAGCAGTACTTC
>.|TRBJ1-5|.|TRBV4-1
CASSQDALGTSRIFFTQHF
TGCGCCAGCAGCCAAGATGCACTGGGGACGAGCCGTATATTTTTCACCCAGCATTTT
>.|TRBJ1-5|few|TRBV6-1
CASGPGHVGRNQPQHF
TGTGCCAGCGGCCCGGGACACGTTGGGCGCAATCAGCCCCAGCATTTT
>.|TRBJ2-7|.|TRBV19
CASTQARGYEQYF
TGTGCCAGTACCCAGGCCAGGGGCTACGAGCAGTACTTC
>.|TRBJ2-1|many|TRBV7-8
CASSLDPGLVGNEQFF
TGTGCCAGCAGCTTGGATCCGGGATTAGTCGGGAATGAGCAGTTCTTC
>.|TRBJ2-2|.|TRBV4-3
CASSQAPEMAGELFF
TGCGCCAGCAGCCAAGCTCCCGAAATGGCCGGGGAGCTGTTTTTT
>.|TRBJ1-1|few|TRBV2
CASSEKGGAFF
TGTGCCAGCAGTGAAAAGGGGGGAGCTTTCTTT
>TRBD1|TRBJ2-1|.|TRBV5-1
CASSLLGTGGYNEQFF
TGCGCCAGCAGCTTGTTAGGGACAGGGGGTTACAATGAGCAGTTCTTC
>.|TRBJ1-3|.|TRBV10-1
CASSETAAGSGNTIYF
TGCGCCAGCAGTGAAACAGCCGCGGGGTCTGGAAACACCATATATTTT
>.|TRBJ1-5|.|TRBV20-1
CSARLQNSNQPQHF
TGCAGTGCTAGACTACAGAATAGCAATCAGCCCCAGCATTTT
>.|TRBJ2-1|.|TRBV7-6
CASSLVHRVAYNEQFF
TGTGCCAGCAGCTTAGTACACAGGGTCGCCTACAATGAGCAGTTCTTC
>.|TRBJ2-1|.|TRBV6-4
CASGPAGSGPYNEQFF
TGTGCCAGCGGACCAGCCGGGTCCGGTCCTTACAATGAGCAGTTCTTC
>.|TRBJ1-5|many|TRBV7-9
CASSLGSAQPQHF
TGTGCCAGCAGCTTAGGTTCAGCTCAGCCCCAGCATTTT
>.|TRBJ2-1|few|TRBV7-4
CASSVVGNEQFF
TGTGCCAGCAGCGTAGTGGGTAATGAGCAGTTCTTC
>.|TRBJ1-2|few|TRBV7-6
CASSLGGVTDLGGYTF
TGTGCCAGCAGCTTAGGGGGGGTGACAGATCTCGGCGGCTACACCTTC
>TRBD1|TRBJ1-2|.|TRBV6-1
CASTFGQGAPSYGYTF
TGTGCCAGCACCTTTGGACAGGGGGCCCCAAGCTATGGCTACACCTTC
>.|TRBJ2-7|few|TRBV27
CASSLRRYYEQYF
TGTGCCAGCAGTTTAAGGCGGTACTACGAGCAGTACTTC
>.|TRBJ1-1|few|TRBV19
CASSTGYPEAFF
TGTGCCAGTAGTACTGGGTATCCTGAAGCTTTCTTT
>.|TRBJ2-1|.|TRBV13
CASSLGLSKDHNEQFF
TGTGCCAGCAGCTTAGGCTTAAGCAAAGACCACAATGAGCAGTTCTTC
>.|TRBJ2-7|.|TRBV18
CASSLPGSPSGEQYF
TGTGCCAGCTCACTACCGGGGTCCCCGTCGGGGGAGCAGTACTTC
>.|TRBJ2-5|few|TRBV7-9
CASSRTGRGSETQYF
TGTGCCAGCAGCAGAACAGGGAGAGGCTCAGAGACCCAGTACTTC
>TRBD2|TRBJ2-1|.|TRBV12-3/TRBV12-4
CASSTLAGGNYEQFF
TGTGCCAGCAGTACTCTAGCGGGGGGGAATTATGAGCAGTTCTTC
>.|TRBJ2-2|.|TRBV20-1
CSARDWRGPNTGELFF
TGCAGTGCTAGAGATTGGAGGGGTCCGAACACCGGGGAGCTGTTTTTT
>.|TRBJ1-2|.|TRBV12-3/TRBV12-4
CASTLSGLGVLGGYTF
TGTGCCAGCACCCTCTCTGGCCTCGGAGTTCTAGGGGGCTACACCTTC
>TRBD1|TRBJ1-4|many|TRBV6-1
CASSEFGTGYTTNEKLFF
TGTGCCAGCAGTGAATTCGGGACAGGGTATACAACTAATGAAAAACTGTTTTTT
>TRBD1|TRBJ2-3|few|TRBV7-9
CASSPKEGQATDTQYF
TGTGCCAGCAGCCCCAAGGAGGGACAGGCCACAGATACGCAGTATTTT
>.|TRBJ2-5|few|TRBV28
CASSFYFSDGQETQYF
TGTGCCAGCAGTTTCTACTTCTCGGACGGCCAAGAGACCCAGTACTTC
>.|TRBJ2-1|.|TRBV7-6
CASSFPTRSPYNEQFF
TGTGCCAGCAGCTTCCCGACCAGGTCCCCCTACAATGAGCAGTTCTTC
>.|TRBJ2-1|.|TRBV5-8
CASSLKTRLLHNEQFF
TGTGCCAGCAGCTTGAAGACCCGCCTTTTACACAATGAGCAGTTCTTC
>TRBD1|TRBJ2-1|few|TRBV6-1
CASSYGATGDYNEQFF
TGTGCCAGCAGTTACGGAGCGACAGGGGATTACAATGAGCAGTTCTTC
>.|TRBJ1-1|many|TRBV7-8
CASSLGVGGLTEAFF
TGTGCCAGCAGCTTAGGCGTCGGGGGCCTCACTGAAGCTTTCTTT
>.|TRBJ2-3|.|TRBV20-1
CSAPLDLWATDTQYF
TGCAGTGCCCCTTTGGACCTTTGGGCCACAGATACGCAGTATTTT
>TRBD2|TRBJ2-3|few|TRBV10-3
CAISESGLAGGYSSTDTQYF
TGTGCCATCAGTGAGTCGGGACTAGCGGGGGGGTATTCAAGCACAGATACGCAGTATTTT
>.|TRBJ2-2|.|TRBV2
CASQSMRGPNTGELFF
TGTGCCAGTCAGAGTATGAGGGGCCCGAACACCGGGGAGCTGTTTTTT
>.|TRBJ2-1|few|TRBV2
CASIGSGEQFF
TGTGCCAGCATCGGGAGTGGTGAGCAGTTCTTC
>.|TRBJ1-2|many|TRBV7-9
CASSLDPAEGYTF
TGTGCCAGCAGCCTCGACCCAGCGGAGGGCTACACCTTC
>.|TRBJ2-2|.|TRBV12-5
CASGLVPDLGTGELFF
TGTGCTAGTGGTTTGGTACCGGACTTGGGCACCGGGGAGCTGTTTTTT
>TRBD2|TRBJ2-7|few|TRBV20-1
CSASVLAGAKSSYEQYF
TGCAGTGCTAGCGTACTAGCGGGGGCCAAAAGCTCCTACGAGCAGTACTTC
>.|TRBJ2-2|.|TRBV7-9
CASSLPEGTNTGELFF
TGTGCCAGCAGCTTACCCGAGGGCACGAACACCGGGGAGCTGTTTTTT
>TRBD2|TRBJ2-1|.|TRBV19
CASSNFRFGGRIHEQFF
TGTGCCAGTAGTAATTTTAGGTTCGGGGGGAGAATACATGAGCAGTTCTTC